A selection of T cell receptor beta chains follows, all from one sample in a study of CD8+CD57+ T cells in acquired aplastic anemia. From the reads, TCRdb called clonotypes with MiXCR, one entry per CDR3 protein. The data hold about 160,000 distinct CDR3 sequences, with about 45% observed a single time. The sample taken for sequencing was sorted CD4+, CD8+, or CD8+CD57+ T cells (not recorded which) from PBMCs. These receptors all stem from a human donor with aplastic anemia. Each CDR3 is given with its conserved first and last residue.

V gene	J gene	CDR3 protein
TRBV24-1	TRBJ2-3	CATRQGITDTQYF
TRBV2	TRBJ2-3	CASLLGTQYF
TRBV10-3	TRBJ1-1	CAISGTGANTEAFF
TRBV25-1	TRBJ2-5	CASSTYTGVQETQYF
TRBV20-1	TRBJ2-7	CSARDLRLAGSYEQYF
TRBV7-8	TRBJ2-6	CASSPPGANVLTF
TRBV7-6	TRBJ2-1	CASSLEGGSSYNEQFF
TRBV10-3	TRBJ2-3	CANRGAASTGTQYF
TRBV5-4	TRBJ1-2	CASSLDPGTGGAGGYTF
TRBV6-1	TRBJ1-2	CASGGTSANYGYTF